This T cell receptor beta chain was identified during a study of blood T cells in healthy people across ages (dated by TCRdb to between 2014 and 2017). Background for the entire study: In model experiments, template switching captured roughly one uniquely barcoded TCR beta cDNA molecule for every two T cells. To avoid experimental bias, donors of different ages were spread randomly across the sequencing lanes. Donors were grouped into four age groups: young (average approximately 16 years), middle-aged (roughly 37), aged (62) and long-lived (approximately 75). Age-related changes in TCR beta repertoire diversity were measured in the study by deep sequencing normalized with unique cDNA molecular identifiers. The study analyzed two additional independent replicas of 1 million unique cDNA reads from the same blood draw for two donors, one aged 18 to 30 and one aged 80 or older.

Paper-wide results and their limitations: The percentage of naive T cells measured by flow cytometry correlated strongly with observed TCR beta diversity. Estimates of total diversity based on one million sequenced T cells were considered lower bounds and underestimates. Bulk unsorted PBMC profiling prevented conclusive comparison of naive and antigen-experienced compartments. The long-lived group showed more naive CD4+ T cells, fewer expanded clones and increased TCR diversity than the aged group, suggesting age selection. Donor CMV infection status was unknown, potentially confounding age-related changes in expanded clonotypes. As age increased, observed TCR beta diversity per million T cells dropped in a roughly linear way, and a significant reduction was already evident by age about 40.

This clonotype has more than one count but fewer than ten. Its antigen is not yet known. Base-call qualities are not available, and no considerably larger clone is one nucleotide away. The trim is 0 bases for V and 0 bases for J, with a gap of 12 bases between the germline ends. Sequences MNHEY (CDR1) and SVGAGI (CDR2) are obtained from the germline V gene. The CDR3 holds 18 amino acids from the cysteine to the phenylalanine. Just the 54-base CDR3 DNA is kept, in frame starting at base 1. Systemically healthy Caucasian individuals from Russia, around 39 in total and aged 6 to 90 years, were included as donors. Each donor gave ten milliliters of peripheral blood, collected into EDTA-treated Vacutainer tubes. PBMCs were isolated by Ficoll-Paque density-gradient centrifugation, with at least 6 million obtained per sample. Total RNA, at least 6 micrograms per sample, was extracted from PBMCs with Trizol reagent. For every donor, flow cytometry on a PBMC aliquot measured the percentage of naive CD45RAhigh/CD27high T cells.

The method behind the library was 5' RACE. TCRdb shows the sequencer as Illumina HiSeq 2500. A second about 7 to 12 cycle PCR used a sample-barcoded 5' primer and a J-beta primer mix. Each TCR beta cDNA molecule received a unique molecular identifier from a template-switch 5' adaptor carrying 12 random nucleotides. At least 2.5 million CDR3-containing paired-end reads were obtained from each sample. All of the RNA was converted into first-strand cDNA using the Mint cDNA synthesis kit, with a TRBC-specific oligonucleotide serving as the primer. Following uracil-DNA glycosylase treatment, all cDNA underwent a first 18-cycle PCR with the universal primers M1SS and BC2_uni_R. Processing in the source paper ran as follows. For normalization, 1 million high-quality reads were randomly selected from each sample, with every read carrying a distinct molecular identifier. Instead of being binned into consensus sequences, reads with shared molecular identifiers were discarded. CDR3 identification, clonotype clustering and error correction used MiTCR with a Q25 quality threshold and the strictest error-elimination algorithm. A nonparametric unseen species model using Euler transformation provided a lower-bound estimate of total TCR beta diversity. Clones were called with MiXCR by TCRdb after fastp trimmed the public reads at Q25, and only in-frame beta chains were retained. Rows with one shared CDR3 protein collapse into an entry with the most common genes and DNA. In this record, the V and J calls reflect TCRdb's handling and not the investigators' own analysis. The table for this sample lists about 640,000 distinct CDR3 sequences; roughly three fifths of them were counted only once. The top ten constitute over 35% of the sample.

Sequenced: blood. The TCR originated in a man aged 55 to 69 in good health. The chain uses TRBV6-5 and TRBJ2-6, and TRBD1 may be the D gene, going by 5 matching bases. CDR3 region: CASSYSGQGSSGANVLTF. The DNA is as follows: TGTGCCAGCAGTTACTCTGGGCAGGGCAGCTCTGGGGCCAACGTCCTGACTTTC.